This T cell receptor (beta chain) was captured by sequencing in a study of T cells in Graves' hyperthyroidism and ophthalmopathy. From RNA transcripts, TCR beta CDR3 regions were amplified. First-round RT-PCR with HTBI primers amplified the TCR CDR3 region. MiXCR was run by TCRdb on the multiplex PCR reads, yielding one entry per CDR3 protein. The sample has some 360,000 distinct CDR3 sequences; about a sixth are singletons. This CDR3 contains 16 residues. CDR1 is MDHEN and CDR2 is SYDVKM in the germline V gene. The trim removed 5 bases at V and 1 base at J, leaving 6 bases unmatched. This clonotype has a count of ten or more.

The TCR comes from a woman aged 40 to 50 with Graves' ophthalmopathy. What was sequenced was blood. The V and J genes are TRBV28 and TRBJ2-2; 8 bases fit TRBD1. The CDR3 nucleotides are TGTGCCAGCAGTACCCCTGACAGGGGGAACACCGGGGAGCTGTTTTTT. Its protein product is CASSTPDRGNTGELFF.